The clone carrying this T cell receptor beta chain was picked up many times. The target antigen is unknown. 5'-RACE, quantitative and with molecular barcodes, yielded the TCR beta libraries. TCRdb reanalysed the 5' RACE reads using MiXCR and keeps one entry per CDR3 protein. The sample has approximately 240,000 distinct CDR3 sequences, about 10% seen once; the top ten hold around 2.6%. This sample is part of a study of CD8 T cells in ankylosing spondylitis. Findings and caveats of the study: Disease-linked clones were reportedly significantly enriched in matched ankylosing spondylitis synovial fluid. The study identified a TCR beta motif of several highly homologous variants that appeared characteristic of ankylosing spondylitis blood. Clones linked to the disease showed a CD8+ phenotype. They occurred at relatively low frequencies in peripheral blood.

Source material: blood, either unsorted or a sorted T cell fraction (not recorded which). The clonotype originates from a male donor with ankylosing spondylitis or in good health (not recorded which).

CDR3 sequence reads: CASSQETGQNTEAFF. The CDR3 coding sequence is TGCGCCAGCAGCCAAGAAACAGGACAGAACACTGAAGCTTTCTTT. The rearrangement links TRBV4-1 to TRBJ1-1; tentative D call: TRBD1 (5 bases). Germline CDR1 reads MGHRA; CDR2 reads YSYEKL. The CDR3 sequence is 15 residues long. Trimming shortened V by 0 bases and J by 1 base, and 9 bases separated the two germline ends.